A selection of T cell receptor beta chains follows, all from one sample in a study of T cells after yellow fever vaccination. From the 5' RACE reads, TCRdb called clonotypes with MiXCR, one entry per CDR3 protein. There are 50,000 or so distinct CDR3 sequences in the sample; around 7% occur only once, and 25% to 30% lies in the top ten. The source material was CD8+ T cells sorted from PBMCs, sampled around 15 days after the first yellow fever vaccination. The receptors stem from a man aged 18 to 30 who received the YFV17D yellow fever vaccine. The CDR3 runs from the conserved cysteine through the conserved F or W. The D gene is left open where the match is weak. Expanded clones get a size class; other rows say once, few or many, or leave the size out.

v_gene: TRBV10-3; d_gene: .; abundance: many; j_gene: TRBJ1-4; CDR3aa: CAISEDRDNEKLFF; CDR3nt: TGTGCCATCAGTGAGGACAGAGATAATGAAAAACTGTTTTTT
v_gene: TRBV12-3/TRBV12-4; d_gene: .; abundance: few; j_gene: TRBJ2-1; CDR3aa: CASRLDGYNEQFF; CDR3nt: TGTGCCAGCAGACTGGACGGATACAATGAGCAGTTCTTC
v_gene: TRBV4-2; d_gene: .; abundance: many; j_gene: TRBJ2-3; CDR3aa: CASSQGSGLFDTQYF; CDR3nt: TGTGCCAGCAGCCAAGGGAGCGGTTTGTTCGATACGCAGTATTTT
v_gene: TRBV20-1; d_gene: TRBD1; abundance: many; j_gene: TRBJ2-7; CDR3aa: CSARDRDRGPYEQYF; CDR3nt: TGCAGTGCTAGAGATCGGGACAGGGGGCCCTACGAGCAGTACTTC
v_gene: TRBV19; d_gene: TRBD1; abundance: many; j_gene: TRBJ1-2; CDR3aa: CATAWTGTYYGYTF; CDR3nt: TGTGCCACCGCGTGGACAGGGACCTACTATGGCTACACCTTC
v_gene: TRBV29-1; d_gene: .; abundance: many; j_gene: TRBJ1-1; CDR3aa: CSVEDPEYTPLNTEAFF; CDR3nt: TGCAGCGTTGAAGATCCTGAATACACACCTCTGAACACTGAAGCTTTCTTT
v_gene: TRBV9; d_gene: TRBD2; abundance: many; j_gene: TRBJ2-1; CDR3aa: CASSVEGTSSYNEQFF; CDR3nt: TGTGCCAGCAGCGTAGAAGGGACTAGTTCCTACAATGAGCAGTTCTTC
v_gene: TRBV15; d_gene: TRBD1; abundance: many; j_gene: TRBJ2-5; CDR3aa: CATSASGGSETQYF; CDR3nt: TGTGCCACCAGCGCATCAGGGGGTAGCGAGACCCAGTACTTC
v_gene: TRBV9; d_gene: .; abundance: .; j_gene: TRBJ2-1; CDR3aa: CASSPRGDKAYNEQFF; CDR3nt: TGTGCCAGCAGCCCTCGGGGGGACAAGGCCTACAATGAGCAGTTCTTC
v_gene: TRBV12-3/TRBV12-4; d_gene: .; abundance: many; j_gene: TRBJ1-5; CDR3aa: CATARDQPQHF; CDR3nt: TGTGCCACCGCGCGTGATCAGCCCCAGCATTTT